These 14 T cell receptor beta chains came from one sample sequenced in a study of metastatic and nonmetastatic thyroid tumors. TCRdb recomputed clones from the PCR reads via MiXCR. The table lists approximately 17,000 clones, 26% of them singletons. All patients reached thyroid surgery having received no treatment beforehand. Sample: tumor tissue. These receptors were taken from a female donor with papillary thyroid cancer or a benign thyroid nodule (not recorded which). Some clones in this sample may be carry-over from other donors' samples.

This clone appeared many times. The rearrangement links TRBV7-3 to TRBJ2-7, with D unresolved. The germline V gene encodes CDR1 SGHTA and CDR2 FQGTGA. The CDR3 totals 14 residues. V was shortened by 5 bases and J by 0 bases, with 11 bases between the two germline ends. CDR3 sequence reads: CASSADGRSYEQYF. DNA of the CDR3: TGTGCCAGCAGCGCCGATGGCCGCTCCTACGAGCAGTACTTC.

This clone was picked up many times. The CDR3 loop reads CASSLAQASGGLPYEQYF. Here the CDR3 DNA reads TGTGCCAGCAGCTTAGCGCAGGCTAGCGGGGGCCTCCCCTACGAGCAGTACTTC. The V and J genes are TRBV7-2 and TRBJ2-7; TRBD2 agrees at 10 bases. Germline CDR1 SGHTA, CDR2 FQGNSA. The CDR3 contains 18 residues. The V and J ends lost 0 bases and 2 bases, in that order; junction bases with no gene match: 10.

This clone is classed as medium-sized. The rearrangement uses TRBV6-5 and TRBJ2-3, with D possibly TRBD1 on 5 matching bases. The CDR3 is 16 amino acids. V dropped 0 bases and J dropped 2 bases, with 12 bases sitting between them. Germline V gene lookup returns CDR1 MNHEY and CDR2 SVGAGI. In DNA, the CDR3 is TGTGCCAGCAGTTACTCGACAGAAGGACCCACAGATACGCAGTATTTT. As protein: CASSYSTEGPTDTQYF.

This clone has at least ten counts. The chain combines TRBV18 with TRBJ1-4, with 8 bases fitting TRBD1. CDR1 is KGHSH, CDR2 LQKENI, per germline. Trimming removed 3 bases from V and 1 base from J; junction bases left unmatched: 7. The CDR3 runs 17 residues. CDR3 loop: CASSPSTGVGTNEKLFF. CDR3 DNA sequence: TGTGCCAGCTCACCCTCGACAGGGGTAGGAACTAATGAAAAACTGTTTTTT.

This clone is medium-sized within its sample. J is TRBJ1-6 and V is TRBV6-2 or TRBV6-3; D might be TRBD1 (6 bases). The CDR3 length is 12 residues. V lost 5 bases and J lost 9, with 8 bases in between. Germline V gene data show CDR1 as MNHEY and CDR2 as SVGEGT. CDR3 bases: TGTGCCAGCAGTGACAGGCCTTCACCCCTCCACTTT. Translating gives CASSDRPSPLHF.

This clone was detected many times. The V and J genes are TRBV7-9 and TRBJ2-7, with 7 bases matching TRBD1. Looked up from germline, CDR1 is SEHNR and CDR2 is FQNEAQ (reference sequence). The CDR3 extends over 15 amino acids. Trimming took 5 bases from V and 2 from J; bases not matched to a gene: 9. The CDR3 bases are TGTGCCAGCAGCCAAGACAGGGCGAGGCCCTACGAGCAGTACTTC. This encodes CASSQDRARPYEQYF. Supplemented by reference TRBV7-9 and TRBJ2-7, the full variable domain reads DTGVSQNPRHKITKRGQNVTFRCDPISEHNRLYWYRQTLGQGPEFLTYFQNEAQLEKSRLLSDRFSAERPKGSFSTLEIQRTEQGDSAMYLCASSQDRARPYEQYFGPGTRLTVT.

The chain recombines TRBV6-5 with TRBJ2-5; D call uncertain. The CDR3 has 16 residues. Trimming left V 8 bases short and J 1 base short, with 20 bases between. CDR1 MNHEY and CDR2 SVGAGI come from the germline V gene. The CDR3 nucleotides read TGTGCCAGCGTTCGCTTGGTGGGCAGCTTCCAAGAGACCCAGTACTTC. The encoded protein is CASVRLVGSFQETQYF.

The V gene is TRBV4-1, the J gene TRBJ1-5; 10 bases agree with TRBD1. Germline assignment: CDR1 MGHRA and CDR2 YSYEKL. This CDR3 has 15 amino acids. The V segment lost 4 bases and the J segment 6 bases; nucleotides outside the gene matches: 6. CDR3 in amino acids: CASSLDRGLLQPQHF. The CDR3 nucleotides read TGCGCCAGCAGCCTAGACAGGGGGCTTCTTCAGCCCCAGCATTTT.

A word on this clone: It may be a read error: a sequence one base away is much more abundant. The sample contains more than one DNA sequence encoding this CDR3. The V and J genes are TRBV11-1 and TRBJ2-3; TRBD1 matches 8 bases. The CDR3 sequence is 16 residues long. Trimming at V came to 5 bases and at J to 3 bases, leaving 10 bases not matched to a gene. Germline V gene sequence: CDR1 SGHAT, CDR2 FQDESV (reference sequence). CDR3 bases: TGTGCCAGCAGCCCCGGGACAGGTAGGGTGACAGATACGCAGTATTTT. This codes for CASSPGTGRVTDTQYF. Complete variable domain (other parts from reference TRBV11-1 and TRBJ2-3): EAEVAQSPRYKITEKSQAVAFWCDPISGHATLYWYRQILGQGPELLVQFQDESVVDDSQLPKDRFSAERLKGVDSTLKIQPAELGDSAMYLCASSPGTGRVTDTQYFGPGTRLTVL.

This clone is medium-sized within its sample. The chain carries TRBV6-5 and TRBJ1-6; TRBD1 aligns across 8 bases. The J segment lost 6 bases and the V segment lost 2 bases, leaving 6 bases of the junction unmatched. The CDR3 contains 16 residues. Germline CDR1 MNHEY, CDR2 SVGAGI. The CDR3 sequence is CASSYAGTGPNSPLHF. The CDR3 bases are TGTGCCAGCAGTTACGCCGGGACAGGCCCTAATTCACCCCTCCACTTT.

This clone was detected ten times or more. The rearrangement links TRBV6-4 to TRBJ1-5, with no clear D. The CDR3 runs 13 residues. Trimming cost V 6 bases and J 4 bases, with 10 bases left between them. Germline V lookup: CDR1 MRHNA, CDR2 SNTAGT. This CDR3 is CASSRTLNQPQHF. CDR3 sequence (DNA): TGTGCCAGCAGCCGTACTTTAAATCAGCCCCAGCATTTT.

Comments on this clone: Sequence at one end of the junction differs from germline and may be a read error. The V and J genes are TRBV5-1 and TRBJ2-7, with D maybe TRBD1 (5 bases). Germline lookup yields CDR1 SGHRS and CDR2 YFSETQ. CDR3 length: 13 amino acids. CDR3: CASSCGHAYDQYF. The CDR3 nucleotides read TGCGCCAGCAGCTGTGGACACGCCTACGATCAGTACTTC.

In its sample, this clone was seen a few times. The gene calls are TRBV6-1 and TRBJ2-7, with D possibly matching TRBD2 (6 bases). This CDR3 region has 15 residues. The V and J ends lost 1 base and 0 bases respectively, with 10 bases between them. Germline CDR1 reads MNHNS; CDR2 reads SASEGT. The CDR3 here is CASSEVGGASYEQYF. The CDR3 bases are TGTGCCAGCAGTGAAGTTGGAGGGGCCTCCTACGAGCAGTACTTC.

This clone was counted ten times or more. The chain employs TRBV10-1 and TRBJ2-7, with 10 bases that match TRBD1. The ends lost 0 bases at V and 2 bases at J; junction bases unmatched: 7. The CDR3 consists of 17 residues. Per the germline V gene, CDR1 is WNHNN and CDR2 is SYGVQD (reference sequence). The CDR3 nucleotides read TGCGCCAGCAGTGAGTCGTATGGACAGGGGGGTACCTACGAGCAGTACTTC. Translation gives CASSESYGQGGTYEQYF.